This T cell receptor beta chain is drawn from a study of OX40 agonist ivuxolimab in advanced cancers. Study at large: Eligibility rules accepted prior anti-PD-1, anti-PD-L1 or anti-CTLA-4 therapy, and under 45% had some.

Study outcomes and limitations: The study found among the lowest clonal expansion in partial responders at 0.1-3.0 mg/kg. Some patients without response likewise showed low normalized clonal expansion.

The protocol was immunoSEQ multiplex PCR, while the TCRdb copy is restricted to in-frame clones and leaves out a portion. There are 25,000 to 30,000 clones in the sample; approximately 86% occur only once, and less than 15% lies in the top ten. The CDR3 has 15 residues. Per germline, CDR1 LGHNA and CDR2 YNFKEQ. Trimming left V 5 bases short and J 3 bases short, with 17 bases between. This clone was seen a single time. As yet, its antigen is unknown. The sequencing here drew on CD4+ or CD8+ T cells sorted from blood, taken in a trial of the OX40 agonist ivuxolimab. The clonotype comes from an adult with an advanced solid tumor such as melanoma, head and neck, liver or kidney cancer. This rearrangement joins TRBV4-2 to TRBJ2-7; D is possibly TRBD2 (5 bases). The CDR3, as DNA: TGTGCCAGCAGCTTGTCCGGGAACCGTGGCTACGAGCAGTACTTC. This gives the protein CASSLSGNRGYEQYF.